A single sample is the source of the 20 T cell receptor beta chains below, sequenced in a study of human T cells and chemical hapten exposure. A single record per CDR3 protein comes from TCRdb applying MiXCR to the RACE reads. The sample lists about 290,000 distinct CDR3 sequences, over 7.5% occurring once. Noted time point: pre-sensitization, week 0. Treatment noted: therapeutic diphenylcyclopropenone sensitization with weekly scalp DPC. The sequencing here drew on whole blood, taken in connection with sensitization to the hapten diphenylcyclopropenone (DPC). These receptors were obtained from a man between 18 and 29 years old with alopecia areata. Some clones in this sample may be carry-over from other donors' samples.

CDR3 nucleotide sequence: TGTGCCAGCAGCTTGGAGGAGGTTGGCACAGATACGCAGTATTTT. This sequence encodes CASSLEEVGTDTQYF. The chain is built from TRBV5-6 and TRBJ2-3; possible D gene TRBD2, 5 bases. The V and J ends lost 0 bases and 1 base respectively, with 9 bases between them. Germline values: CDR1 SGHDT, CDR2 YYEEEE. The CDR3 spans 15 residues.

The chain couples TRBV7-2 to TRBJ2-3; 8 bases map to TRBD1. CDR1 and CDR2 from the germline V gene are SGHTA and FQGNSA. This CDR3 has 17 amino acids. V shed 3 bases and J 2 bases; nucleotides not matched to a gene: 10. This CDR3 is CASSFLPGQEFTDTQYF. The CDR3, as DNA: TGTGCCAGCAGCTTCCTCCCGGGACAGGAGTTCACAGATACGCAGTATTTT.

The J gene is TRBJ1-1, the V gene TRBV29-1, with 9 bases matching TRBD1. The V gene end was trimmed by 6 bases and the J gene end by 5 bases; junction bases not matched to a gene: 16. From germline, CDR1 is SQVTM and CDR2 ANQGSEA. This CDR3 comprises 16 residues. The CDR3 region has the DNA TGCAGCGTCCGAGGCAAAATTACAGGGGGCGGGACTGAAGCTTTCTTT. It encodes CSVRGKITGGGTEAFF.

J is TRBJ1-2 and V is TRBV6-5; D might be TRBD1 (6 bases). Trimming left V 8 bases short and J 8 bases short, with 21 bases between. This CDR3 is built from 14 residues. CDR1 is MNHEY and CDR2 is SVGAGI in the germline V gene. The CDR3 spells CASSETGRGVGYTF. The CDR3 DNA follows: TGTGCCAGCTCCGAGACAGGAAGGGGCGTAGGCTACACCTTC.

The chain recombines TRBV7-6 with TRBJ2-7, with D maybe TRBD2 (5 bases). This CDR3 has 14 amino acids. Per germline, CDR1 SGHVS and CDR2 FNYEAQ. V dropped 5 bases and J dropped 0 bases, with 11 bases sitting between them. The CDR3 loop is CASSPERHSYEQYV. The CDR3 DNA reads TGTGCCAGCAGCCCAGAGCGGCACTCCTACGAGCAGTACGTC.

The chain couples TRBV6-2 or TRBV6-3 to TRBJ2-2; D remains ambiguous. The CDR3 is made up of 17 amino acids. The germline V gene has CDR1 MNHEY and CDR2 SVGEGT. Trimming removed 2 bases from V and 3 bases from J, with 16 bases in between. In nucleotides, the CDR3 is TGTGCCAGCAGTTACGGGTCTCGCGACAAGTACACCGGGGAGCTGTTTTTT. Protein product: CASSYGSRDKYTGELFF.

The chain combines TRBV7-3 with TRBJ2-1; maybe TRBD1 (6 bases). There are 16 residues in the CDR3. The ends were cut back, 5 bases at V and 8 bases at J, with 22 bases in the middle. Germline loops: CDR1 SGHTA, CDR2 FQGTGA. Here the CDR3 reads CASSIPTGTFSHEQFF. In DNA form, the CDR3 reads TGTGCCAGCAGCATACCTACAGGGACCTTCTCCCATGAGCAGTTCTTC. Drawing the rest from reference TRBV7-3 and TRBJ2-1, the complete variable domain is GAGVSQTPSNKVTEKGKYVELRCDPISGHTALYWYRQSLGQGPEFLIYFQGTGAADDSGLPNDRFFAVRPEGSVSTLKIQRTERGDSAVYLCASSIPTGTFSHEQFFGPGTRLTVL.

This clonotype came up a few times. V usage is TRBV7-2 and J usage is TRBJ1-6, with 8 bases identical to TRBD1. J gave up 11 bases and V 3 bases, and 3 bases lay outside the gene matches. The CDR3 has 13 amino acids. Germline CDR1 and CDR2: SGHTA and FQGNSA. CDR3 protein: CASSLGQAAPLHF. The CDR3 DNA follows: TGTGCCAGCAGCTTGGGACAGGCGGCACCCCTCCACTTT.

This clonotype has just a few counts. The chain couples TRBV3-1 to TRBJ2-7; D may be TRBD1 (5 bases). The CDR3 sequence is 14 residues long. Germline assignment: CDR1 LGHDT and CDR2 YNNKEL (reference sequence). Trimming left V 3 bases short and J 0 bases short, with 9 bases between. CDR3 loop: CASSQDDSSYEQYF. In DNA, the CDR3 is TGTGCCAGCAGCCAGGACGACAGCTCCTACGAGCAGTACTTC.

V and J are TRBV5-1 and TRBJ2-3, with 7 bases that match TRBD1. This CDR3 contains 12 residues. The V and J ends lost 6 bases and 12 bases, in that order; junction bases with no gene match: 10. Germline V gene sequence: CDR1 SGHRS, CDR2 YFSETQ. The chain's CDR3 is CASMSQGPPQYF. Here the CDR3 DNA reads TGCGCCAGCATGTCACAGGGGCCGCCACAGTATTTT.

This clonotype was seen a handful of times. This chain connects TRBV12-3 or TRBV12-4 to TRBJ1-4; no clear D gene. Trimming shortened V by 3 bases and J by 7 bases, and 15 bases separated the two germline ends. The CDR3 is made up of 15 amino acids. This CDR3 reads CASSFYSQRREKLFF. The DNA for the CDR3 is TGTGCCAGCAGTTTCTACTCCCAACGGCGTGAAAAACTGTTTTTT.

This clonotype has more than one count but fewer than ten. The V call is TRBV24-1, the J call TRBJ2-3, with D maybe TRBD2 (5 bases). CDR3 length: 13 residues. Germline V gives CDR1 KGHDR, CDR2 SFDVKD. Trimming removed 7 bases at V and 1 base at J, with 8 bases between. The CDR3: CATSIGGTDTQYF. Written as DNA, the CDR3 is TGTGCCACCAGCATCGGGGGCACAGATACGCAGTATTTT.

This clonotype showed up many times. V gene TRBV5-1 combines with J gene TRBJ1-6; perhaps TRBD1 as D (5 bases). Per germline, CDR1 SGHRS and CDR2 YFSETQ. V dropped 0 bases and J dropped 11 bases, with 12 bases sitting between them. The CDR3 totals 14 residues. CDR3 loop: CASSLGGVLPPLHF. In DNA, the CDR3 is TGCGCCAGCAGCTTGGGGGGGGTACTCCCACCCCTCCACTTT.

This chain joins TRBV4-1 and TRBJ1-2; D is unresolved. CDR3 size: 11 residues. The germline CDR1 and CDR2 sequences are MGHRA and YSYEKL. With 1 base removed from V and 10 bases from J, the gap between germline ends came to 7 bases. CDR3 sequence (DNA): TGCGCCAGCAGCCAAGGTCCGCTCTACACCTTC. As protein: CASSQGPLYTF.

The V gene is TRBV12-3 or TRBV12-4, the J gene TRBJ2-1; the match to TRBD1 covers 7 bases. Trimming took 6 bases from V and 2 from J; bases not matched to a gene: 10. This CDR3 is 16 amino acids long. Here the CDR3 reads CASSPQWTGAYNEQFF. CDR3 bases: TGTGCCAGCAGCCCGCAGTGGACAGGAGCCTACAATGAGCAGTTCTTC.

The chain employs TRBV6-1 and TRBJ1-1; D possibly corresponds to TRBD1 (6 bases). The germline gives CDR1 MNHNS, CDR2 SASEGT. The CDR3 covers 14 residues. With 1 base removed from V and 4 bases from J, the gap between germline ends came to 10 bases. CDR3 amino acids: CASSEVAGVTEAFF. The CDR3, as DNA: TGTGCCAGCAGTGAAGTGGCAGGGGTCACTGAAGCTTTCTTT.

This clonotype was picked up a small number of times. This chain uses TRBV6-2 or TRBV6-3 with TRBJ2-3; D is possibly TRBD2 (5 bases). The germline V gene has CDR1 MNHEY and CDR2 SVGEGT. V was pared by 5 bases and J by 4 bases, with 19 bases between. The CDR3 runs 16 residues. The CDR3 region is CASSPIEGNEADTQYF. CDR3 DNA sequence: TGTGCCAGCAGTCCAATTGAGGGTAACGAGGCAGATACGCAGTATTTT.

This clonotype was counted a few times. This chain connects TRBV7-6 to TRBJ2-1, with D hard to call. Germline-derived CDR1 and CDR2 are SGHVS and FNYEAQ. Trimming cost V 2 bases and J 6 bases, with 5 bases left between them. This CDR3 contains 12 residues. In DNA, the CDR3 is TGTGCCAGCAGCTTACGGATCAATGAGCAGTTCTTC. Residues: CASSLRINEQFF.

At least ten counts were recorded for this clonotype. The gene calls are TRBV10-3 and TRBJ1-6; a weak D match, TRBD1 (5 bases). This CDR3 region has 14 residues. The V end lost 0 bases, the J end lost 14 bases, and 14 bases lay between the germline ends. Germline V lookup: CDR1 ENHRY, CDR2 SYGVKD. Here the CDR3 reads CAISESRGRQSLHF. In DNA form, the CDR3 reads TGTGCCATCAGTGAGTCTAGGGGCCGGCAGTCCCTCCACTTT.

J is TRBJ2-2 and V is TRBV28; possibly TRBD1 for D (5 bases). V shed 6 bases and J shed 5 bases, with 13 bases lying between them. The CDR3 covers 14 residues. The germline V gene encodes CDR1 MDHEN and CDR2 SYDVKM. The CDR3 bases are TGTGCCAGCAGGAGCAGGGCCCTGACCGGGGAGCTGTTTTTT. It translates to CASRSRALTGELFF.